Below, 20 T cell receptor beta chains from the same sample are listed, as sequenced in a study of blood T cell repertoires in COVID-19. The method was immunoSEQ multiplex PCR; TCRdb's version includes in-frame clones alone and lacks a portion of them. The sample consists of about 73,000 clones, roughly 84% of them appearing once. Sequenced: peripheral blood. These receptors all stem from a man older than 75 with active or convalescent COVID-19.

There are a few counts of this clone. This chain uses TRBV12-5 with TRBJ1-6, with D tentatively TRBD1 (5 bases). The CDR3 length is 14 residues. V gave up 1 base and J gave up 10 bases, with 11 bases separating them. Germline V gene sequence: CDR1 LGHNT, CDR2 FRNRAP. Here the CDR3 DNA reads TGTGCTAGTGGTTTGGCCCCCAGGGTATCACCCCTCCACTTT. Protein sequence: CASGLAPRVSPLHF.

The chain joins TRBV6-2 or TRBV6-3 to TRBJ2-5; 8 bases are a match to TRBD2. Germline trimming cut 3 bases from V and 5 bases from J; bases unmatched to any gene: 2. This CDR3 region has 13 residues. Germline V gives CDR1 MNHEY, CDR2 SVGEGT. The CDR3 reads CASSYSGIETQYF. The CDR3 coding sequence is TGTGCCAGCAGTTATAGCGGGATCGAGACCCAGTACTTC.

The rearrangement joins TRBV10-1 to TRBJ2-5; 9 nucleotides match TRBD2. CDR3 size: 15 residues. The V gene end was trimmed by 4 bases and the J gene end by 2 bases; junction bases not matched to a gene: 5. Germline V CDR1 and CDR2: WNHNN, SYGVQD (reference sequence). CDR3 region: CASSAGLAAQETQYF. The CDR3 bases are TGCGCCAGCAGTGCGGGACTAGCAGCACAAGAGACCCAGTACTTC.

This clone turned up a few times. The gene calls are TRBV15 and TRBJ1-1; 7 nucleotides agree with TRBD1. CDR3 size: 14 residues. With V trimmed by 0 bases and J by 5 bases, 3 bases remained unmatched. The germline V gene has CDR1 LNHNV and CDR2 YYDKDF (reference sequence). The CDR3 DNA is TGTGCCACCAGCAGAGAAGCCAGGGGGACTGAAGCTTTCTTT. This translates into CATSREARGTEAFF.

The chain employs TRBV4-3 and TRBJ2-1; 10 positions match TRBD2. CDR1 and CDR2 from the germline V gene are LGHNA and YSLEER. With V trimmed by 2 bases and J by 3 bases, 1 base remained unmatched. The CDR3 is made up of 15 amino acids. Here the CDR3 DNA reads TGCGCCAGCAGCCAAAGACTAGCGGGCTACAATGAGCAGTTCTTC. Its translation: CASSQRLAGYNEQFF.

This chain joins TRBV6-6 and TRBJ2-3; 9 bases are shared with TRBD2. With 2 bases clipped from V and 4 bases from J, the junction kept 7 bases outside the gene matches. The CDR3 runs to 16 residues. CDR1 and CDR2 (germline): MNHNY, SVGAGI (reference sequence). The CDR3 loop is CASSYRRGGVPDTQYF. DNA for the CDR3: TGTGCCAGCAGTTACCGGCGCGGGGGGGTACCAGATACGCAGTATTTT.

The chain links TRBV15 to TRBJ2-7, with D tentatively TRBD2 (5 bases). Germline V lookup: CDR1 LNHNV, CDR2 YYDKDF (reference sequence). Trimming shortened V by 0 bases and J by 2 bases, and 14 bases separated the two germline ends. CDR3 length: 16 amino acids. DNA of the CDR3: TGTGCCACCAGCAGAGATGAGGGTGTCGGAACCTACGAGCAGTACTTC. Its translation: CATSRDEGVGTYEQYF.

The chain is built from TRBV10-2 and TRBJ2-4; the D is unclear. Germline V CDR1 and CDR2: WSHSY, SAAADI. The V end was cut by 3 bases, the J end by 0 bases, with 12 bases between. The CDR3 is 16 amino acids. CDR3 protein: CASSDLATLAKNIQYF. In DNA, the CDR3 is TGCGCCAGCAGTGATTTGGCGACTTTAGCCAAAAACATTCAGTACTTC.

The chain combines TRBV9 with TRBJ1-2, with 8 bases fitting TRBD1. Germline assignment: CDR1 SGDLS and CDR2 YYNGEE. V was pared by 1 base and J by 2 bases, with 7 bases of the junction left unmatched. The CDR3 runs to 16 residues. The CDR3: CASSVHPGGANYGYTF. Here the CDR3 DNA reads TGTGCCAGCAGCGTACACCCAGGGGGCGCGAACTATGGCTACACCTTC. Full variable domain (rest looked up from reference TRBV9 and TRBJ1-2): DSGVTQTPKHLITATGQRVTLRCSPRSGDLSVYWYQQSLDQGLQFLIQYYNGEERAKGNILERFSAQQFPDLHSELNLSSLELGDSALYFCASSVHPGGANYGYTFGSGTRLTVV.

J is TRBJ2-3 and V is TRBV7-9, with 7 bases lining up with TRBD1. V gave up 4 bases and J gave up 3 bases; unmatched junction bases: 10. Germline V gene sequence: CDR1 SEHNR, CDR2 FQNEAQ (reference sequence). There are 16 residues in the CDR3. The chain's CDR3 is CASSSVVTGRTDTQYF. CDR3 in DNA: TGTGCCAGCAGCTCAGTGGTGACAGGGCGGACAGATACGCAGTATTTT.

In nucleotides, the CDR3 is TGTGCCAGCAGTTTCCGTCTAGCGGGAGGTTACAATGAGCAGTTCTTC. Translated, it gives CASSFRLAGGYNEQFF. The chain combines TRBV27 with TRBJ2-1, with TRBD2 matching over 11 bases. The V gene end was trimmed by 3 bases and the J gene end by 4 bases; junction bases not matched to a gene: 5. Germline CDR1 and CDR2: MNHEY and SMNVEV (reference sequence). The CDR3 consists of 16 residues.

The rearrangement links TRBV7-8 to TRBJ2-7; weak D call: TRBD1 (6 bases). Trimming pared 3 bases from V and 4 bases from J, leaving 13 bases between. The germline gives CDR1 SGHVS, CDR2 FQNEAQ. The CDR3 contains 14 residues. The chain's CDR3 is CASSLRGFRYEQYF. DNA of the CDR3: TGTGCCAGCAGCTTGAGGGGGTTTCGGTACGAGCAGTACTTC. Variable domain in full (rest from reference TRBV7-8 and TRBJ2-7): GAGVSQSPRYKVAKRGQDVALRCDPISGHVSLFWYQQALGQGPEFLTYFQNEAQLDKSGLPSDRFFAERPEGSVSTLKIQRTQQEDSAVYLCASSLRGFRYEQYFGPGTRLTVT.

The V gene is TRBV5-5, the J gene TRBJ2-4, with TRBD1 as a possible D gene (6 bases). This CDR3 comprises 13 residues. CDR1 SGHKS and CDR2 YYEKEE come from the germline V gene (reference sequence). Trimming pared 1 base from V and 5 bases from J, leaving 7 bases between. As DNA, the CDR3 is TGTGCCAGCAGCTTGACAGGGCAAAACATTCAGTACTTC. Translating it yields CASSLTGQNIQYF.

The chain employs TRBV18 and TRBJ2-5; D is unresolved. In germline, CDR1 is KGHSH, CDR2 LQKENI. Trimming left V 3 bases short and J 1 base short, with 9 bases between. This CDR3 is built from 14 residues. CDR3 protein: CASSPSQAQETQYF. The DNA for the CDR3 is TGTGCCAGCTCACCCTCGCAGGCCCAAGAGACCCAGTACTTC.

This chain uses TRBV18 with TRBJ2-7; 10 nucleotides line up with TRBD2. The CDR3 is made up of 13 amino acids. From germline, CDR1 is KGHSH and CDR2 LQKENI. The V and J ends lost 3 bases and 4 bases, in that order; junction bases with no gene match: 0. For the CDR3, the DNA is TGTGCCAGCTCACCGGGACTAGCGTACGAGCAGTACTTC. It codes for CASSPGLAYEQYF.

The V call is TRBV7-2, the J call TRBJ2-5; TRBD1 is a possible D gene (7 bases). V lost 3 bases and J 6 bases, leaving 14 bases between the germline ends. CDR1 and CDR2 (germline): SGHTA, FQGNSA. The length of the CDR3 is 14 residues. The CDR3 is CASSFQGGPKTQYF. DNA of the CDR3: TGTGCCAGCAGCTTTCAGGGGGGCCCGAAGACCCAGTACTTC.

This CDR3 reads CASRPGVLNQPQHF. CDR3 in DNA: TGTGCCAGCAGGCCAGGGGTCTTAAATCAGCCCCAGCATTTT. The gene calls are TRBV28 and TRBJ1-5, with a weak D call TRBD1 (6 bases). In germline, CDR1 is MDHEN, CDR2 SYDVKM. V lost 6 bases and J 4 bases, leaving 13 bases between the germline ends. CDR3 length: 14 residues.

The chain is built from TRBV4-1 and TRBJ1-6, with a possible D match to TRBD1 (6 bases). Trimming took off 1 base at V and 9 bases at J, with 13 bases between the two ends. CDR1 and CDR2 (germline): MGHRA, YSYEKL. This CDR3 has 15 amino acids. CDR3 loop: CASSQVSGEGSPLHF. Here the CDR3 DNA reads TGCGCCAGCAGCCAAGTCTCAGGGGAGGGTTCACCCCTCCACTTT.

This chain connects TRBV5-1 to TRBJ2-7; 8 bases line up with TRBD1. The germline CDR1 and CDR2 sequences are SGHRS and YFSETQ. After removal of 5 bases from V and 3 bases from J, the junction contained 7 bases not matched to a gene. The CDR3 sequence is 14 residues long. This CDR3 reads CASSPIDRGYEQYF. CDR3 in DNA: TGCGCCAGCAGTCCCATCGACAGGGGCTACGAGCAGTACTTC.

The rearrangement uses TRBV2 and TRBJ1-6, with D perhaps matching TRBD1 (5 bases). Per the germline V gene, CDR1 is SNHLY and CDR2 is FYNNEI. The CDR3 sequence is 15 residues long. The V end was cut by 2 bases, the J end by 7 bases, with 12 bases between. The CDR3 protein is CASSELGHRNSPLHF. The CDR3, as DNA: TGTGCCAGCAGTGAATTAGGACACCGCAATTCACCCCTCCACTTT.